These 2 T cell receptor beta chains share one sample of origin, sequenced in a study of CD8 T cells in Susac syndrome. An input of roughly 0.5 to 1 ug of RNA was subjected to reverse transcription using random hexamers. Each CDR3 protein gets one entry after TCRdb re-called the immunoSEQ multiplex PCR reads with MiXCR. The repertoire holds tens of thousands of distinct CDR3 sequences, with approximately 96% as singletons. The sequencing input was CD8+ T cells from PBMCs. The receptors here all came from a human donor with Susac syndrome.

The chain couples TRBV4-3 to TRBJ2-1, with TRBD1 as a possible D gene (5 bases). CDR1 LGHNA and CDR2 YSLEER come from the germline V gene. The V and J ends lost 0 bases and 0 bases respectively, with 9 bases between them. CDR3 length: 16 amino acids. CDR3 residues: CASSQDRTSSYNEQFF. The CDR3 DNA follows: TGCGCCAGCAGCCAAGATCGGACAAGCTCCTACAATGAGCAGTTCTTC.

The rearrangement joins TRBV6-2 or TRBV6-3 to TRBJ2-7; D possibly corresponds to TRBD1 (6 bases). V was cut by 0 bases and J by 6 bases, with 12 bases left in between. This CDR3 has 14 amino acids. Looked up from germline, CDR1 is MNHEY and CDR2 is SVGEGT. As DNA, the CDR3 is TGTGCCAGCAGTTACTCGGATCAGGGGATCGAGCAGTACTTC. It encodes CASSYSDQGIEQYF.